Each of the 8 T cell receptor beta chains below was sequenced from the same sample in a study of cytomegalovirus exposure and HLA in healthy donors. Primers for the PCR totalled 60 Vbeta and 13 Jbeta. Clones were read by immunoSEQ multiplex PCR, and TCRdb kept only the in-frame ones, dropping some. The sample data list tens of thousands of clones. Sequenced: PBMCs. The receptors originated from a middle-aged man in good health and CMV-seronegative.

The chain joins TRBV19 to TRBJ1-5, with D possibly being TRBD1 (5 bases). V was clipped by 1 base and J by 7 bases, with 11 bases between them. CDR3 size: 14 residues. Germline CDR1 is LNHDA and CDR2 is SQIVND (reference sequence). The CDR3 reads CASSIVSQAQPQHF. CDR3 nucleotides: TGTGCCAGTAGTATAGTCTCACAGGCCCAGCCCCAGCATTTT.

The genes are TRBV7-2 and TRBJ2-5; 12 bases match TRBD2. CDR1 and CDR2 from the germline V gene are SGHTA and FQGNSA. J was trimmed by 4 bases and V by 5 bases; bases with no gene match: 8. This CDR3 comprises 16 residues. The CDR3 protein is CASSPRLAGARETQYF. The CDR3, as DNA: TGTGCCAGCAGCCCAAGACTAGCGGGGGCCCGAGAGACCCAGTACTTC.

This chain links TRBV4-1 with TRBJ1-5; D ambiguous. V dropped 0 bases and J dropped 7 bases, with 16 bases sitting between them. This CDR3 is 16 amino acids long. Per the germline V gene, CDR1 is MGHRA and CDR2 is YSYEKL. The CDR3 region has the DNA TGCGCCAGCAGCCAAGATGCGAGGCTTCCCGGGCAGCCCCAGCATTTT. This gives the protein CASSQDARLPGQPQHF.

The genes are TRBV5-1 and TRBJ2-3, with 7 bases fitting TRBD1. The CDR3 has 20 amino acids. The V gene's germline CDR1 is SGHRS and CDR2 YFSETQ. V lost 4 bases and J lost 1; bases outside the gene matches: 21. In DNA, the CDR3 is TGCGCCAGCAGCCCAACGATGGGTTTGCGGCAGGGGGTGGGCACAGATACGCAGTATTTT. It yields the protein CASSPTMGLRQGVGTDTQYF.

The V gene is TRBV4-1, the J gene TRBJ1-1, with D possibly being TRBD1 (5 bases). Deletions cut 2 bases from V and 1 base from J, with 8 bases between. CDR1 MGHRA and CDR2 YSYEKL come from the germline V gene. The CDR3 sequence is 14 residues long. The CDR3 loop is CASSQTTENTEAFF. CDR3 coding DNA: TGCGCCAGCAGCCAAACGACAGAGAACACTGAAGCTTTCTTT.

The chain recombines TRBV19 with TRBJ1-1; 7 bases align to TRBD1. With V trimmed by 4 bases and J by 4 bases, 3 bases remained unmatched. The CDR3 extends over 13 amino acids. Germline V CDR1 and CDR2: LNHDA, SQIVND (reference sequence). The CDR3, as DNA: TGTGCCAGTAGTAAGGGGGACAGCACTGAAGCTTTCTTT. It yields the protein CASSKGDSTEAFF. Complete variable domain (other parts from reference TRBV19 and TRBJ1-1): DGGITQSPKYLFRKEGQNVTLSCEQNLNHDAMYWYRQDPGQGLRLIYYSQIVNDFQKGDIAEGYSVSREKKESFPLTVTSAQKNPTAFYLCASSKGDSTEAFFGQGTRLTVV.

The chain carries TRBV18 and TRBJ1-2, with a tentative D call TRBD1 (5 bases). Looked up from germline, CDR1 is KGHSH and CDR2 is LQKENI. The CDR3 is 13 residues long. The V end was cut by 2 bases, the J end by 8 bases, with 12 bases between. The CDR3, as DNA: TGTGCCAGCTCACCAACCAGGGATTGGGGCTACACCTTC. Translation gives CASSPTRDWGYTF.

The chain is built from TRBV6-1 and TRBJ1-6; D is perhaps TRBD1 (6 bases). V dropped 9 bases and J dropped 7 bases, with 16 bases sitting between them. This CDR3 is built from 14 residues. Per the germline V gene, CDR1 is MNHNS and CDR2 is SASEGT. The CDR3 DNA follows: TGTGCCAGTCACGAAACAGGGAAAAATTCACCCCTCCACTTT. Translation: CASHETGKNSPLHF.